This TCR beta chain was identified in a study of cytotoxic CD8 clonotypes in ibrutinib-treated CLL. Broader study findings: Baseline clonality, higher than in age-matched healthy donors, tracked circulating CD8+ T-cell counts.

The targeted sequencing depth was 1 in 200,000 to 1 in 1 million T cells. Profiled with immunoSEQ multiplex PCR; TCRdb holds only in-frame clones, not every one. The data contain over 200,000 clones, 70% to 75% of them singletons. Around 2 micrograms of genomic DNA from cryopreserved PBMCs went into TCR beta libraries. The CDR3 totals 12 residues. V shed 5 bases and J shed 2 bases, with 10 bases lying between them. The V gene's germline CDR1 is GTSNPN and CDR2 SVGIG (reference sequence). This clone was recorded a few times. The antigen remains unidentified. The chain combines TRBV30 with TRBJ2-7, with D possibly matching TRBD2 (6 bases). This sequence was found in a human donor with chronic lymphocytic leukemia. The specimen was PBMCs, collected after 12 months of ibrutinib treatment. Here the CDR3 reads CAWGDLPYEQYF. CDR3 sequence (DNA): TGTGCCTGGGGGGACTTGCCCTACGAGCAGTACTTC.